This T cell receptor (beta chain) was recorded in a study of STAT5B mutations in CD4+ large granular lymphocyte leukemia. Profiled with immunoSEQ multiplex PCR; TCRdb holds only in-frame clones, not every one. The sample holds more than 30,000 clones, 69% seen once. This clone has a handful of counts. The V end lost 2 bases, the J end lost 3 bases, and 11 bases lay between the germline ends. In germline, CDR1 is GTSNPN, CDR2 SVGIG (reference sequence). The CDR3 spans 14 residues. Material for sequencing was CD4+ T cells from blood buffy coats. The sequence derives from a human donor in good health. The gene calls are TRBV30 and TRBJ1-5, with TRBD1 as a possible D gene (5 bases). CDR3 sequence (DNA): TGTGCCTGGAGTAAGGGGTTTGCCAATCAGCCCCAGCATTTT. Amino acid sequence: CAWSKGFANQPQHF.